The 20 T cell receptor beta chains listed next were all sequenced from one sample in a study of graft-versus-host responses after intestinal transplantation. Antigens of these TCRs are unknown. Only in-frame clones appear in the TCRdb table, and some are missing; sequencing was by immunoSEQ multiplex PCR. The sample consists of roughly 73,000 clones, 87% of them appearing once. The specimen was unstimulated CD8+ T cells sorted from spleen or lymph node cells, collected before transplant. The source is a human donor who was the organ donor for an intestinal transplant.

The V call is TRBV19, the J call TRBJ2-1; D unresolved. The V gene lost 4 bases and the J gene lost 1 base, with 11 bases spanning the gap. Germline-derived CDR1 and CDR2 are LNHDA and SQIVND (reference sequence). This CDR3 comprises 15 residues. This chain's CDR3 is CASSRVYQSYNEQFF. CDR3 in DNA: TGTGCCAGTAGTAGGGTATACCAGTCCTACAATGAGCAGTTCTTC.

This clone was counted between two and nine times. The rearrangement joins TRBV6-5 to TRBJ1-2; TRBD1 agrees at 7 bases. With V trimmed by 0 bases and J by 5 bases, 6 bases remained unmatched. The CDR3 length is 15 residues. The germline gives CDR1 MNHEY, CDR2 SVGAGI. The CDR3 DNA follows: TGTGCCAGCAGTTACTCGAGTCAGGGGGGGTATGGCTACACCTTC. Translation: CASSYSSQGGYGYTF.

CDR3: CASSPNPASGTASPLHF. The DNA for the CDR3 is TGTGCCAGCAGTCCAAACCCGGCCTCCGGGACAGCGTCACCCCTCCACTTT. The chain employs TRBV2 and TRBJ1-6; 7 bases line up with TRBD1. The CDR3 sequence is 17 residues long. The junction had 17 bases not matched to a gene; V was cut back by 5 bases and J by 10 bases. The germline gives CDR1 SNHLY, CDR2 FYNNEI.

In nucleotides, the CDR3 is TGTGCCAGTAGCCTTAGGGGACAGGGGATCCCCTACGAGCAGTACTTC. This codes for CASSLRGQGIPYEQYF. The chain employs TRBV19 and TRBJ2-7, with 10 bases fitting TRBD1. Germline values: CDR1 LNHDA, CDR2 SQIVND (reference sequence). Trimming removed 6 bases from V and 2 bases from J; junction bases left unmatched: 10. This CDR3 is 16 amino acids long.

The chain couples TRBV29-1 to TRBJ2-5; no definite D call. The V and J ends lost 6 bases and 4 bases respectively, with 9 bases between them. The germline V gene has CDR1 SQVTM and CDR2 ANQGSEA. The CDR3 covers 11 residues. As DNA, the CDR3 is TGCAGCGTGACCGTCGGAGAGACCCAGTACTTC. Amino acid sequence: CSVTVGETQYF.

CDR3 residues: CASSFPLQGNPYNEQFF. The CDR3 DNA follows: TGCGCCAGCAGCTTCCCTCTACAGGGTAACCCCTACAATGAGCAGTTCTTC. The chain is built from TRBV5-1 and TRBJ2-1, with D perhaps TRBD1 (6 bases). This CDR3 is built from 17 residues. Between the trimmed V and J ends, which lost 2 bases and 2 bases, there was a span of 17 bases. CDR1 SGHRS and CDR2 YFSETQ come from the germline V gene.

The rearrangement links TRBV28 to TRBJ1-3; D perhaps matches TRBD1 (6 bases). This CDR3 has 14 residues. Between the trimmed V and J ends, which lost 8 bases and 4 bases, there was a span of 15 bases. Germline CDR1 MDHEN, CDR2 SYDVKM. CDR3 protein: CASGAGGLGNTIYF. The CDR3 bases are TGTGCCAGCGGGGCTGGGGGCCTCGGAAACACCATATATTTT. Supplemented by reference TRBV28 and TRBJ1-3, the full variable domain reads DVKVTQSSRYLVKRTGEKVFLECVQDMDHENMFWYRQDPGLGLRLIYFSYDVKMKEKGDIPEGYSVSREKKERFSLILESASTNQTSMYLCASGAGGLGNTIYFGEGSWLTVV.

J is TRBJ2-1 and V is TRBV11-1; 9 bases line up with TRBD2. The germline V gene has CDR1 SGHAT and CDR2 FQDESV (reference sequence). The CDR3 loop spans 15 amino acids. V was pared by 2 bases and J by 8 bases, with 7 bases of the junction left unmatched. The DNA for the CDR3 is TGTGCCAGCAGCTTAATTGAGCGGGGGGTGGATGAGCAGTTCTTC. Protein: CASSLIERGVDEQFF.

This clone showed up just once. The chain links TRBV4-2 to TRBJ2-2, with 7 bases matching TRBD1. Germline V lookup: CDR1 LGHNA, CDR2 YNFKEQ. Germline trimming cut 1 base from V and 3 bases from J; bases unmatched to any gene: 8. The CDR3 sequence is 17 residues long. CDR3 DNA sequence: TGTGCCAGCAGCCAAGGGACCGGGACAGATTACACCGGGGAGCTGTTTTTT. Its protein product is CASSQGTGTDYTGELFF.

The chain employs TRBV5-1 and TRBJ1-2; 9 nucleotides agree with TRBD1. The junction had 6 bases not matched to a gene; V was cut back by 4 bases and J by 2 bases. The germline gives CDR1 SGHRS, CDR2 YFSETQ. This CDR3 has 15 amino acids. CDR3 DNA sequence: TGCGCCAGCAGCCACGGACAGGGGTTGAACTATGGCTACACCTTC. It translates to CASSHGQGLNYGYTF.

The CDR3 nucleotides are TGTGCCAGCAGTGAACTGGAGAATCAGCCCCAGCATTTT. Amino acid sequence: CASSELENQPQHF. The chain employs TRBV6-5 and TRBJ1-5; D remains ambiguous. V shed 5 bases and J shed 4 bases, with 9 bases lying between them. The CDR3 has 13 amino acids. CDR1 MNHEY and CDR2 SVGAGI come from the germline V gene.

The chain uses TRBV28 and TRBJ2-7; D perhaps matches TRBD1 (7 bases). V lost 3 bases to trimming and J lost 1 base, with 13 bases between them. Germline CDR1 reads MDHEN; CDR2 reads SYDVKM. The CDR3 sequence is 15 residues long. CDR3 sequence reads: CASSFGGTVSYEQYF. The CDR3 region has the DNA TGTGCCAGCAGTTTTGGGGGGACAGTATCCTACGAGCAGTACTTC.

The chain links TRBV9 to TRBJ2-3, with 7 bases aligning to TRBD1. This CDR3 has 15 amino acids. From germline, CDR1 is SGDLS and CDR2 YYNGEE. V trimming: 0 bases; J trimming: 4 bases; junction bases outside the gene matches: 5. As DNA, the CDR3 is TGTGCCAGCAGCGTAGCTCGAGGGGGCCCAGATACGCAGTATTTT. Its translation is CASSVARGGPDTQYF.

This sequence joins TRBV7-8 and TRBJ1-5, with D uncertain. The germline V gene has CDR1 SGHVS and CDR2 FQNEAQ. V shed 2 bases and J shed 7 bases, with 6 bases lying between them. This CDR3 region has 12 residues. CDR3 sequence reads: CASSLFAQPQHF. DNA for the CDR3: TGTGCCAGCAGCTTATTCGCCCAGCCCCAGCATTTT.

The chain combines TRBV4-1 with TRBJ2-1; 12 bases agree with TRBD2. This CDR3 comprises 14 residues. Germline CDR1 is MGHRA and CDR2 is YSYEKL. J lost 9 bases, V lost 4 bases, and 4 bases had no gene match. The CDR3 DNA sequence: TGCGCCAGCAGCCCCCCTAGCGGGGGGGTTGAGCAGTTCTTC. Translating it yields CASSPPSGGVEQFF.

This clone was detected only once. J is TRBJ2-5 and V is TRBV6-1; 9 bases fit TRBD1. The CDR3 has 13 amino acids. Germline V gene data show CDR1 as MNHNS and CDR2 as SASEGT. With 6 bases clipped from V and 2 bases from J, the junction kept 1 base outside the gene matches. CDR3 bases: TGTGCCAGCAGAGACAGGGGGCAAGAGACCCAGTACTTC. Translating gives CASRDRGQETQYF.

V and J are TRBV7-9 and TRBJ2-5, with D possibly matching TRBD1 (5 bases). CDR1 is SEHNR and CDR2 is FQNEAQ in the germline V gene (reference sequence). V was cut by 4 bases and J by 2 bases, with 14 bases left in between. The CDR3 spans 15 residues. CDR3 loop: CASSSPLRQQETQYF. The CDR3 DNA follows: TGTGCCAGCAGCTCACCCTTACGACAGCAAGAGACCCAGTACTTC.

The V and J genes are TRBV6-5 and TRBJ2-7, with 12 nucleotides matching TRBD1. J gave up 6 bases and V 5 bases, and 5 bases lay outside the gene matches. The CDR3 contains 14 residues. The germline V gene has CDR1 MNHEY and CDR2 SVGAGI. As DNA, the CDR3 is TGTGCCAGCAGTGAAGGGGACAGGGGGCTCGAGCAGTACTTC. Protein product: CASSEGDRGLEQYF.

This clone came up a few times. CDR3 sequence reads: CASSQPGQGNEQYF. CDR3 DNA sequence: TGCGCCAGCAGCCAACCGGGACAGGGGAACGAGCAGTACTTC. The chain joins TRBV4-1 to TRBJ2-7; 10 bases match TRBD1. V was pared by 2 bases and J by 5 bases, with 3 bases of the junction left unmatched. Germline V lookup: CDR1 MGHRA, CDR2 YSYEKL. CDR3 size: 14 residues.

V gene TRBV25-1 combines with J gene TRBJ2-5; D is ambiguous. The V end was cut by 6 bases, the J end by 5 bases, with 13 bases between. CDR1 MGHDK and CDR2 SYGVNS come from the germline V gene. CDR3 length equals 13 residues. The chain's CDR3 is CASSEQGMETQYF. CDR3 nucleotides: TGTGCCAGCAGCGAACAAGGGATGGAGACCCAGTACTTC.